These T cell receptor beta chains were read from a single sample in a study of T cell repertoires in cytomegalovirus infection. Their antigens are not known. TCRdb itself ran the reads through MiXCR, one entry per CDR3 protein. The table lists hundreds of thousands of distinct CDR3 sequences, around a third of them singletons, with roughly 12% in the top ten. The sample was cultured CD8+ T cells from PBMCs, taken from culture after CMV antigen stimulation. Source of these receptors: a human donor in good health (CMV status not recorded). Some clones in this sample may be carry-over from other donors' samples. The CDR3 runs from the conserved cysteine through the conserved F or W. D genes are given only for firm matches. The size entry is marked missing in some rows and otherwise reads once, few, many or a size class.

j_call: TRBJ2-2; v_call: TRBV14; d_call: TRBD1; clone_size: few; cdr3_nt: TGTGCCAGCAGCCAAGAGACAGGGTCGAACACCGGGGAGCTGTTTTTT; cdr3_aa: CASSQETGSNTGELFF
j_call: TRBJ1-2; v_call: TRBV27; d_call: -; clone_size: -; cdr3_nt: TGTGCCAGCAGTCAACAGGGATCCTATGGCTACACCTTC; cdr3_aa: CASSQQGSYGYTF
j_call: TRBJ1-5; v_call: TRBV12-3/TRBV12-4; d_call: -; clone_size: -; cdr3_nt: TGTGCCAGCAGTTTAGGACCAAATCAGCCCCGGCATTTT; cdr3_aa: CASSLGPNQPRHF
j_call: TRBJ2-3; v_call: TRBV7-9; d_call: -; clone_size: -; cdr3_nt: TGTGCCAGCAGCTCCGATCTTAGGCTTGTACGTACGCAGTATTTT; cdr3_aa: CASSSDLRLVRTQYF
j_call: TRBJ2-3; v_call: TRBV7-6; d_call: -; clone_size: many; cdr3_nt: TGTGCCAGCAGCTTGACAGTTAGGGAGTTGGATACGCAGTATTTT; cdr3_aa: CASSLTVRELDTQYF
j_call: TRBJ2-1; v_call: TRBV20-1; d_call: -; clone_size: -; cdr3_nt: TGCAGTGCTAGGGACGGAGCGGACGGTGAGCAGTTCTTC; cdr3_aa: CSARDGADGEQFF
j_call: TRBJ2-7; v_call: TRBV7-6; d_call: -; clone_size: few; cdr3_nt: TGTGCCAGCAGCTTAGAGGCGCAGGCCACCTACGAGCAGTACTTC; cdr3_aa: CASSLEAQATYEQYF
j_call: TRBJ2-4; v_call: TRBV28; d_call: -; clone_size: few; cdr3_nt: TGTGCCAGCAGTTTATGGGAACGCAAAAACATTCAGTACTTC; cdr3_aa: CASSLWERKNIQYF
j_call: TRBJ2-5; v_call: TRBV7-6; d_call: -; clone_size: few; cdr3_nt: TGTGCCAGCCGCCTCAGAGGAGTGGAGACCCAGTACTTC; cdr3_aa: CASRLRGVETQYF
j_call: TRBJ2-2; v_call: TRBV24-1; d_call: -; clone_size: -; cdr3_nt: TGTGCCACCAGTGATTTGGCCGAAGACACCGGGAAGCTGTTTTTT; cdr3_aa: CATSDLAEDTGKLFF
j_call: TRBJ1-5; v_call: TRBV12-3/TRBV12-4; d_call: -; clone_size: few; cdr3_nt: TGTGCCAGCAGTTTTTCTGATACGGGGCAGCTTAATCAGCCCCAGCATTTT; cdr3_aa: CASSFSDTGQLNQPQHF
j_call: TRBJ1-5; v_call: TRBV27; d_call: -; clone_size: few; cdr3_nt: TGTGCCAGTCGCCGCACCGGGACACTCAAAGAGGGCAATCAGCCCCAGCATTTT; cdr3_aa: CASRRTGTLKEGNQPQHF
j_call: TRBJ2-5; v_call: TRBV4-1; d_call: -; clone_size: -; cdr3_nt: TGCGCCAGCAGCCAGCCCCAACAAGAGACCCAGTACTTC; cdr3_aa: CASSQPQQETQYF
j_call: TRBJ2-6; v_call: TRBV6-1; d_call: -; clone_size: many; cdr3_nt: TGTGCCAGCAGTCACATCCGTTCATGGCAGGGCAAAAGCTCTGGGGCCAACGTCCTGACTTTC; cdr3_aa: CASSHIRSWQGKSSGANVLTF